This T cell receptor (beta chain) was found in a study of T cell repertoires in cytomegalovirus infection. Study-level background: Evidence of both CMV infection and a matching HLA type came from public TCR beta signatures. Study-level findings and limits: Summed frequency of public TCR beta families distinguished CMV carriers with the relevant HLA. The ex vivo response was dominated by HLA-C-restricted CMV-specific TCR beta clonotypes.

V was clipped by 3 bases and J by 2 bases; unmatched bases: 9. There are 17 residues in the CDR3. Germline CDR1 and CDR2: SGHVS and FNYEAQ. As concerns this clonotype: The target antigen is unknown.

TCRdb reprocessed the reads with MiXCR, giving one entry per CDR3 protein. The data show about 130,000 distinct CDR3 sequences, 7% to 10% seen once. The chain employs TRBV7-6 and TRBJ2-1; TRBD2 agrees at 8 bases. The sequence was collected from a human donor in good health (CMV status not recorded). Some clones in this sample may be carry-over from other donors' samples. The specimen was PBMCs. As DNA, the CDR3 is TGTGCCAGCAGCTTCCCGGTAGCGGGGCTTACCTACAATGAGCAGTTCTTC. Translation: CASSFPVAGLTYNEQFF.